This T cell receptor (beta chain) was sequenced in a study of cytomegalovirus exposure and HLA in healthy donors (TCRdb year 2017). Study-wide context: An earlier analysis of under 600 of the donors reported approximately 270 Gb of sequence data and around 110 million unique TCR beta sequences from 150 million to 200 million T cells. An early release that covered approximately 600 HLA-typed donors contained about 290 gigabases of sequencing data and 75 million to 100 million unique TCR sequences. The genetic ancestry cluster associated with self-reported Caucasian donors included over 80% of the roughly 360 genotyped donors. The study aimed to test whether signatures of past pathogen exposure could be identified by cataloging public T cell receptors. The T cell repertoires of 666 subjects were profiled by immunosequencing and related to cytomegalovirus serostatus. A separate validation cohort of more than 100 different subjects was used in addition to the roughly 720-subject first cohort. To predict cytomegalovirus infection status, the study brought together high-throughput TCR immunosequencing, statistical association of individual TCRs with disease status, and machine learning. A later analysis re-examined previously published TCR beta repertoires from roughly 650 donors and added high-resolution HLA genotyping to investigate patterns of TCR occurrence. The later analysis used no new phenotypic data to find candidate immune exposures, relying instead on TCR beta sequences and their occurrence across donors. An earlier analysis of 500 to 650 of the donors applied high-throughput TCR beta sequencing to assess whether each TCR beta V gene segment acted as functional or pseudogenic. Donor age, sex, ethnicity and CMV serostatus were collected together with the repertoire data. In a later genetic analysis, genome-wide SNP genotypes for 398 of the 666 donors were used, and that subset was treated as a discovery cohort. Every repertoire in the discovery cohort had been generated on one and the same sequencing platform. HLA typing covered class I and class II loci at four-digit resolution. Typing coverage differed by locus: A, B, C, DRB1 and DQB1 were typed in roughly 620-640 donors, DQA1 in about 560, DPA1 in roughly 590, and DPB1 in around 440. About five DR-DQ haplotypes were treated as single units for association and clustering because of strong linkage in the cohort. Among 398 genotyped donors of the cohort, an average of about 240,000 unique TCR beta nucleotide sequences were sequenced per donor, about a sixth of them non-productive. Broad study findings and their caveats: The study listed 150 to 200 TCR beta chains as associated with cytomegalovirus. While some public TCRs were present in many individuals, most TCR sequences turned up only very rarely across donors. The cohort was sequenced for TCR beta chains only, and without alpha or paired-chain data the features that could be detected were limited. CMV serostatus was the only immune exposure information available for the cohort. Compared with equally common non-associated chains, HLA-associated TCR beta chains in a later analysis were more clonally expanded and had lower generation probabilities. An earlier analysis of 587 of the donors showed that most TCR beta V segments appeared in productive rearrangements either about 87% or about 30% of the time, which broadly matched IMGT annotations. A later analysis reported that several top co-occurrence clusters appeared linked to parvovirus B19, influenza, CMV and Epstein-Barr virus. The classifier was reported to diagnose cytomegalovirus status with high specificity and sensitivity in both the original cohort and the validation cohort. Three of the identified cytomegalovirus-associated TCR beta chains were confirmed in vitro to be specific for cytomegalovirus antigens. The authors suggested that the approach could potentially be extended to other disease states and immunological phenotypes. Most CMV-associated TCR beta chains appeared to be HLA-restricted in a later analysis, and the HLA associations seemed to be driven largely by CMV exposure. Compared with the 666-donor mean, donors in an Asian-associated ancestry cluster had fewer N-insertions in productive TCRs, according to a later genetic analysis. An association between a missense DCLRE1C variant and V-gene and J-gene trimming of TCR beta chains was found in a later genetic analysis and replicated in an independent cohort. Sequencing depth was assumed to be roughly uniform across donors in the presence/absence analyses, though that assumption may not hold. Some IMGT-functional V segments, including TRBV6-2 and TRBV6-3, could not be told apart with the 87-base-pair reads, so those segments were excluded. Correlated functional status among segregating V segments might be attributable to linkage disequilibrium, but an unknown experimental factor could not be ruled out. The earlier analysis of almost 600 of the donors excluded around 17 rarely observed V segments, including chromosome 9 orphons, because counts were too low. A further reported finding was that TCR beta sequences accurately predicted the HLA-A and HLA-B alleles for most subjects in the first cohort. Because HLA typing was missing for some donors at each locus, association tests included only the typed subset. A later analysis found that TCR association rates varied across HLA loci, with DRB1 alleles showing the most associated TCRs and HLA-C alleles the fewest. A later analysis associated 15,000 to 20,000 TCR beta sequences with specific HLA alleles at a false discovery rate of 0.05. When HLA alleles, especially DR and DQ, strongly co-occurred, TCR associations were difficult to assign to individual alleles. A cluster of highly shared sequence variants was judged likely to be a technical artifact of the sequencing pipeline.

From a lookup of the germline V gene, CDR1 and CDR2 are MGHRA and YSYEKL. The CDR3, from cysteine to phenylalanine, totals 15 residues. The read is trimmed to its CDR3 DNA, 45 bases read in frame from base 1. V was cut back by 1 base and J by 0 bases, leaving a gap of 7 bases between them. The cohort consisted of some 730 healthy bone marrow donors. Cohort members were all nominally healthy when sampled, although unrecorded immune exposures were likely present. The donor tested CMV seronegative, placing the donor among the approximately 360 seronegative members of the cohort. Every donor gave a peripheral blood sample, and the peripheral blood mononuclear cells from that sample were used for TCR beta sequencing. Genomic DNA was extracted from the blood cell samples with the Qiagen DNeasy Blood Extraction Kit. Worth noting for this clone: There is no known antigen for this receptor. One base away there is no much larger clone; base qualities are not given.

Library generation was performed with the immunoSEQ multiplex PCR assay. A mixture of 60 forward primers for TCR Vbeta segments and 13 reverse primers for TCR Jbeta segments was used in the multiplex PCR. Amplification of the CDR3 region of rearranged TCR beta genes was performed with a multiplex PCR assay on genomic DNA. The Illumina HiSeq System was used to sequence the amplified TCR beta libraries as 87-base-pair reads. From the authors' description of their analysis: In a later analysis, tens of millions of unique TCR beta chains were counted across the roughly 670 repertoires, and some 10 million of these chains were shared by at least two donors. To remove PCR and sequencing errors, raw reads were error-corrected and collapsed into unique sequences using a nearest-neighbor algorithm that merged closely related sequences. CDR3 sequences were aligned to IMGT reference sequences to assign V, D and J gene segments. For a sequence to be retained, at least a six-nucleotide match to both a V gene segment and a J gene segment was required. A rearrangement was called productive if the CDR3 had no stop codons and remained in frame with V and J, and every other rearrangement was called non-productive. CDR3 was defined by IMGT convention, running from the second conserved V-encoded cysteine to the conserved J-encoded phenylalanine. Sequences without an unambiguous match to a single V gene segment were excluded from the earlier analysis of 500 to 700 of the donors. In an earlier analysis of almost 600 of the donors, a V segment was called functional when productive rearrangements were above 56.7%, and segregating when the standard deviation between donors exceeded 5%. To diagnose cytomegalovirus status from the catalog of TCR beta chain sequences, a statistical classification framework was built. A later analysis assigned V and J genes by comparing TCR nucleotide sequences with IMGT/GENE-DB human TR gene sequences. Using the TCRdist pipeline, a later analysis assigned CDR3 sequences along with most-parsimonious VDJ recombination scenarios. In a later analysis, each TCR beta chain was defined by its CDR3 amino acid sequence together with its V-gene family, and reads without a unique V-gene family were excluded. To address suspected cross-contamination and a sequencing artifact, a later analysis removed around 590 highly shared, low-generation-probability nucleotide sequences. A later analysis calculated a clonal expansion index for each public chain from normalized within-repertoire ranks of inferred template counts. Generation probabilities in a later analysis came from a VDJ recombination model fitted to out-of-frame rearrangements, and those results were checked against IGoR. A later analysis scored TCR-TCR, TCR-HLA and TCR-CMV co-occurrence with hypergeometric tests, applying a repertoire-size bias correction to TCR pairs. A later analysis estimated false discovery rates by permuting HLA or CMV assignments 20 times. In a later analysis, co-occurring TCRs were grouped using DBSCAN, with TCRdist sequence similarity added in when clustering inside HLA-allele-positive subsets. Repertoires with fewer than 30,000 or more than 120,000 public chains, plus five repertoires with anomalous nucleotide sharing, were excluded from co-occurrence clustering. TCRdb's version of the immuneACCESS table is confined to in-frame rearrangements and falls short of the full clone set. An unresolved V gene accounts for under half of the shortfall where checked; the remainder is of unknown origin. V and J calls and clone size follow that table, whereas D and trimming were derived from the DNA. This sample lists 150,000 to 200,000 clones; approximately 59% were detected once. The top ten clonotypes cover around 3.2% of the sample.

This receptor was obtained from a man in his forties in good health and CMV-seronegative. The chain is made from TRBV4-1 and TRBJ1-3; TRBD1 is perhaps the D gene, given 5 matching bases. Material: PBMCs. The sequenced DNA: TGCGCCAGCAGCCAAGGACAGACCTCTGGAAACACCATATATTTT. It translates to CASSQGQTSGNTIYF.